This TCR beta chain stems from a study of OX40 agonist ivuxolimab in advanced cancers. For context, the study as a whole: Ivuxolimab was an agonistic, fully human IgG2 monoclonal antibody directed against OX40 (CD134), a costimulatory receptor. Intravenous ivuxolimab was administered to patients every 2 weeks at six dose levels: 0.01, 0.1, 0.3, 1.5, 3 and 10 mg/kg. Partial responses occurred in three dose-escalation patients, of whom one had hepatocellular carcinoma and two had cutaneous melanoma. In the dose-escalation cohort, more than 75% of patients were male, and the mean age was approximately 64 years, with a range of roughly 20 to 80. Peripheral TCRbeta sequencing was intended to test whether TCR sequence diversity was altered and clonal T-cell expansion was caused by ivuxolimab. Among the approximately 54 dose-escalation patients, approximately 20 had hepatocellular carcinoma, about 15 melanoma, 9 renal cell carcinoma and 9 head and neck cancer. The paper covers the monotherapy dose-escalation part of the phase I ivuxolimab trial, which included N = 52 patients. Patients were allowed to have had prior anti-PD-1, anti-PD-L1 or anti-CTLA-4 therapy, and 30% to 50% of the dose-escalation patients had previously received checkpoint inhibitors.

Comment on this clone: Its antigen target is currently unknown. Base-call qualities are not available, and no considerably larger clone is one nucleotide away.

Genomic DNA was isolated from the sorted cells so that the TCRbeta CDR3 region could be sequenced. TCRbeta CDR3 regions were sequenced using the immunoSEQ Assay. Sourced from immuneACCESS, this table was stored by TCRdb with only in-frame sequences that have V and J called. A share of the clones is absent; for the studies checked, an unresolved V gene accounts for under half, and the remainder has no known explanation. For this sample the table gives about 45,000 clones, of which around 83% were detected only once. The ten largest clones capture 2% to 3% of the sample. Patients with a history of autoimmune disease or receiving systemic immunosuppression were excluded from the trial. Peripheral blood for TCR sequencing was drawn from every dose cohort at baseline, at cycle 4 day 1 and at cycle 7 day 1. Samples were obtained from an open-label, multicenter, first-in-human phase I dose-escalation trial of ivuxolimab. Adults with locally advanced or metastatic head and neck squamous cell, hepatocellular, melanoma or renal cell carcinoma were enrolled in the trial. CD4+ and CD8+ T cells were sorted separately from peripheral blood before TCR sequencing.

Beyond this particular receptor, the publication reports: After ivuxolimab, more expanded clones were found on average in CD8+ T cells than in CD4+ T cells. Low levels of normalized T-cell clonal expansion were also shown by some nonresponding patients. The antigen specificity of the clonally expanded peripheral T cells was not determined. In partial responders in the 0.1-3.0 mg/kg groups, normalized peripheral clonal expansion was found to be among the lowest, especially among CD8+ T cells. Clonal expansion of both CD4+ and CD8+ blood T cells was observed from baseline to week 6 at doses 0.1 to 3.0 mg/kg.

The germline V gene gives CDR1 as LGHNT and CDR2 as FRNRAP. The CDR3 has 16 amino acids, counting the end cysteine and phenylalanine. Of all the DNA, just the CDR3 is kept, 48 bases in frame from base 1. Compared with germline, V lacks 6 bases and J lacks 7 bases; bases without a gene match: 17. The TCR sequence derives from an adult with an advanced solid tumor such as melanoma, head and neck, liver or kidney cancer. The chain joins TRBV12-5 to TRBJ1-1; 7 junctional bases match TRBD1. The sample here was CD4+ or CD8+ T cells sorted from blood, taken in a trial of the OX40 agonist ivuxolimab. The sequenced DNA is TGTGCTAGTGGCTTAACCGGACAGGTACTCAACGGTGAAGCTTTCTTT. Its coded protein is CASGLTGQVLNGEAFF. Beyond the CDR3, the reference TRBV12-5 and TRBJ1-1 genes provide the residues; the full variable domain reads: DARVTQTPRHKVTEMGQEVTMRCQPILGHNTVFWYRQTMMQGLELLAYFRNRAPLDDSGMPKDRFSAEMPDATLATLKIQPSEPRDSAVYFCASGLTGQVLNGEAFFGQGTRLTVV.